This T cell receptor (beta chain) was obtained from a study of T cell changes during pregnancy in multiple sclerosis. Trimming left V 4 bases short and J 0 bases short, with 7 bases between. The CDR3 is 12 amino acids. CDR1 is SQVTM, CDR2 ANQGSEA, per germline. Sequencing used immunoSEQ multiplex PCR; TCRdb keeps in-frame clones, though not all of them. The table has over 70,000 clones, around 93% seen once. This chain uses TRBV29-1 with TRBJ2-7; D may be TRBD1 (6 bases). This sequence originates from a female donor with multiple sclerosis, enrolled in a pregnancy study. Source: peripheral blood, taken in the first trimester of pregnancy. The CDR3 loop is CSVVQGSYEQYF. In DNA form, the CDR3 reads TGCAGCGTTGTACAGGGCTCCTACGAGCAGTACTTC.